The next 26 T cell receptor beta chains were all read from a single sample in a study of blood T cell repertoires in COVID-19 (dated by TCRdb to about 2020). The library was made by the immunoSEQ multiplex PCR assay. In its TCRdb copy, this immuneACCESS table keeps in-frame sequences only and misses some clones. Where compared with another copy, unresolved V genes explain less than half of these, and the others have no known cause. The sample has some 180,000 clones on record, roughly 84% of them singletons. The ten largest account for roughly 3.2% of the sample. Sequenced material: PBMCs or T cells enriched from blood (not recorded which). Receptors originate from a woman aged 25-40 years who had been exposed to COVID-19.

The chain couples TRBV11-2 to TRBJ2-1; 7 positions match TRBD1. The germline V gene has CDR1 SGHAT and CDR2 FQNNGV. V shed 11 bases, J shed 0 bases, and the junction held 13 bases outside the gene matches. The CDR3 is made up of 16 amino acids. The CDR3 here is CAGAVRGGDSYNEQFF. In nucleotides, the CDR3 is TGTGCCGGGGCGGTAAGAGGGGGCGACTCCTACAATGAGCAGTTCTTC.

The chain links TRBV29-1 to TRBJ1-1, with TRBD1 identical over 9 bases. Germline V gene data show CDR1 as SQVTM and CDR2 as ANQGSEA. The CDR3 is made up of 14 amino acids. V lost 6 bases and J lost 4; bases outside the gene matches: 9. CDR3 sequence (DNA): TGCAGCGTGACAGACAGGGGGTCCCTCACTGAAGCTTTCTTT. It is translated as CSVTDRGSLTEAFF.

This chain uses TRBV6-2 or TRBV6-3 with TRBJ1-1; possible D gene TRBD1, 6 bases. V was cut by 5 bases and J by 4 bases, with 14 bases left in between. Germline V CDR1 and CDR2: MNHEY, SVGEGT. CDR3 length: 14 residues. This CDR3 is CASSATGIPTEAFF. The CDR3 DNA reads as TGTGCCAGCAGTGCCACAGGGATCCCCACTGAAGCTTTCTTT.

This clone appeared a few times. The DNA for the CDR3 is TGCGCCAGCAGCTCGACAGGGGACGGCTACACCTTC. It is translated as CASSSTGDGYTF. The rearrangement joins TRBV5-1 to TRBJ1-2; 8 nucleotides align to TRBD1. The V gene's germline CDR1 is SGHRS and CDR2 YFSETQ. CDR3 length: 12 amino acids. Trimming cost V 3 bases and J 8 bases; bases outside gene matches: 3.

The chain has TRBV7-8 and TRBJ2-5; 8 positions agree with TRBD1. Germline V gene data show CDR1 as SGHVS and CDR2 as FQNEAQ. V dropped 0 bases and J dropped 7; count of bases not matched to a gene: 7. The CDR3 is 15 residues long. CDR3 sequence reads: CASSLARTGKRTQYF. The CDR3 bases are TGTGCCAGCAGCTTAGCGCGGACAGGGAAGAGGACCCAGTACTTC.

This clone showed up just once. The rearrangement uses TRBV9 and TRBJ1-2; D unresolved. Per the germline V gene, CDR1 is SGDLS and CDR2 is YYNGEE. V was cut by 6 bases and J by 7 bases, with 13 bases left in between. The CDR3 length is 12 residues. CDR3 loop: CASTREVGGYTF. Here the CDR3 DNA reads TGTGCCAGCACCCGGGAGGTCGGTGGCTACACCTTC.

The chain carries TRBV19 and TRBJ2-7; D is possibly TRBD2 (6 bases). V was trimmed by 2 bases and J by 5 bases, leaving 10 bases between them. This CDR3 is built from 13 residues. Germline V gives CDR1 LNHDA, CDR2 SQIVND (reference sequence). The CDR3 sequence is CASSISGDDEQYF. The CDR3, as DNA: TGTGCCAGTAGTATATCGGGGGACGACGAGCAGTACTTC.

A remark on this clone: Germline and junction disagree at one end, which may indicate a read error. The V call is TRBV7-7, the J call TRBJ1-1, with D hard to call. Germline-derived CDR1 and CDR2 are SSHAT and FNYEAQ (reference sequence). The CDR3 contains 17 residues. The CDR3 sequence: CASSPEPGGLSNTEAFF. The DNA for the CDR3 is TGTGCTAGCAGCCCCGAGCCCGGTGGACTATCGAACACTGAAGCTTTCTTT.

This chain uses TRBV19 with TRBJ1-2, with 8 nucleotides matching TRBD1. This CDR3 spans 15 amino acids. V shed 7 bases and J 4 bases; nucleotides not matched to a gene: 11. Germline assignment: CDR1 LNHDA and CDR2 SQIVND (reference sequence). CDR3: CASTIQGESSYGYTF. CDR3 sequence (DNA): TGTGCCAGTACCATACAGGGGGAATCGAGCTATGGCTACACCTTC.

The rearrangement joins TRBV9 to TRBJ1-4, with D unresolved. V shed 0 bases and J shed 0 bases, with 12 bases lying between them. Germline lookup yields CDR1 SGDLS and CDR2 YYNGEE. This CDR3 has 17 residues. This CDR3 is CASSVGRGDATNEKLFF. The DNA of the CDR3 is TGTGCCAGCAGCGTAGGTCGAGGTGACGCAACTAATGAAAAACTGTTTTTT. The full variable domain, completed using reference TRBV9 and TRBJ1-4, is DSGVTQTPKHLITATGQRVTLRCSPRSGDLSVYWYQQSLDQGLQFLIQYYNGEERAKGNILERFSAQQFPDLHSELNLSSLELGDSALYFCASSVGRGDATNEKLFFGSGTQLSVL.

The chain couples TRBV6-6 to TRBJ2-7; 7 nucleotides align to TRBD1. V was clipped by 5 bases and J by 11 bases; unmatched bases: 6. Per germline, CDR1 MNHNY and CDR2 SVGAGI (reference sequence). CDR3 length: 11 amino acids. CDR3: CASSQGTEEYF. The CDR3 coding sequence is TGTGCCAGCAGTCAGGGGACAGAGGAGTACTTC.

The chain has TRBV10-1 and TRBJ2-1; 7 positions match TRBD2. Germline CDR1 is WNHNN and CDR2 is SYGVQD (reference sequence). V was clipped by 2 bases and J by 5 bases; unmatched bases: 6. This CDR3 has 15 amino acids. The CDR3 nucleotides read TGCGCCAGCAGTGAGAAGCGGGGATACCACAATGAGCAGTTCTTC. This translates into CASSEKRGYHNEQFF.

Here the CDR3 reads CASGFTTAYSTEAFF. CDR3 nucleotides: TGTGCTAGTGGTTTCACGACAGCTTATTCCACTGAAGCTTTCTTT. V and J are TRBV12-5 and TRBJ1-1; D perhaps matches TRBD1 (5 bases). Germline V gives CDR1 LGHNT, CDR2 FRNRAP. Deletions cut 3 bases from V and 4 bases from J, with 15 bases between. The CDR3 has 15 residues.

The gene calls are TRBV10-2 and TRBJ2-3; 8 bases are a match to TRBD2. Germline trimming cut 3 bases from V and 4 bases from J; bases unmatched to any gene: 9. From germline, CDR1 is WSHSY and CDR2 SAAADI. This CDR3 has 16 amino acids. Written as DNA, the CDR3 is TGCGCCAGCAGTGACCCCGGGGGGGCGAGGGCAGATACGCAGTATTTT. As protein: CASSDPGGARADTQYF.

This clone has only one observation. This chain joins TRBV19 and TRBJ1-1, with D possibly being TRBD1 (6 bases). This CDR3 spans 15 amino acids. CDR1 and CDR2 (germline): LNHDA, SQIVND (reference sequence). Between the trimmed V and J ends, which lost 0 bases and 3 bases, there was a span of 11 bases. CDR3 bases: TGTGCCAGTAGTATAGAAGGCGCAGGGGACACTGAAGCTTTCTTT. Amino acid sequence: CASSIEGAGDTEAFF.

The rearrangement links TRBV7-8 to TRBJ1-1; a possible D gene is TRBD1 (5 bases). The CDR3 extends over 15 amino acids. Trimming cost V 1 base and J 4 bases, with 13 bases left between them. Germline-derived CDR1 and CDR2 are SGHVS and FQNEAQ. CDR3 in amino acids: CASSLGKGRGTEAFF. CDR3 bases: TGTGCCAGCAGCTTAGGTAAGGGGCGAGGCACTGAAGCTTTCTTT.

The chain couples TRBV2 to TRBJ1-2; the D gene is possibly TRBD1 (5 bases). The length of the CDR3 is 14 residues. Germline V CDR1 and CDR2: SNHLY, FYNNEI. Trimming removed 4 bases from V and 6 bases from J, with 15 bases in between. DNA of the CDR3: TGTGCCAGCAGTGGAGGTAGGGGACTGAATGGCTACACCTTC. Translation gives CASSGGRGLNGYTF.

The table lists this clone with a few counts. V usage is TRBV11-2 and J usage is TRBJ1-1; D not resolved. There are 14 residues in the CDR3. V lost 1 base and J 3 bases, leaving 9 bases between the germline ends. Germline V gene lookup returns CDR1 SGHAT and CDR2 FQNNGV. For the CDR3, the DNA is TGTGCCAGCAGCTTAGGACTAAGCGACACTGAAGCTTTCTTT. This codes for CASSLGLSDTEAFF.

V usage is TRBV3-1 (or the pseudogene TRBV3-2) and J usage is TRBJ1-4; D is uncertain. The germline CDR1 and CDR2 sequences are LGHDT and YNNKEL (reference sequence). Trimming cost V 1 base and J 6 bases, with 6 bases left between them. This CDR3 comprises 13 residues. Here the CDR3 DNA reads TGTGCCAGCAGCCAAGCCTCCGATGAAAAACTGTTTTTT. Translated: CASSQASDEKLFF.

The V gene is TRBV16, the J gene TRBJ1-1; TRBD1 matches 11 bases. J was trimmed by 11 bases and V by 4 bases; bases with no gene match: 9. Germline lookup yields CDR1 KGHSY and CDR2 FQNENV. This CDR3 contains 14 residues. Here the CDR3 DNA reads TGTGCCAGCAGCCTCGAGGGACAGGGGGTATGGGCTTTCTTT. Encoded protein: CASSLEGQGVWAFF.

The CDR3 protein is CSVAGGVTDTQYF. CDR3 nucleotides: TGCAGCGTAGCCGGGGGGGTAACAGATACGCAGTATTTT. This chain links TRBV29-1 with TRBJ2-3; 8 nucleotides match TRBD2. Per germline, CDR1 SQVTM and CDR2 ANQGSEA. The CDR3 contains 13 residues. Trimming cost V 6 bases and J 3 bases; bases outside gene matches: 5.

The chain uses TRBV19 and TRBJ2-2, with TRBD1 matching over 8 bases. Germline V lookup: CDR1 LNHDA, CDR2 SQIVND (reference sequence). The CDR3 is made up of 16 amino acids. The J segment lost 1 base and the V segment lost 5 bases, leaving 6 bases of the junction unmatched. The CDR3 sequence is CASSASGTGNTGELFF. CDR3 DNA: TGTGCCAGTAGTGCCTCCGGGACAGGGAACACCGGGGAGCTGTTTTTT.

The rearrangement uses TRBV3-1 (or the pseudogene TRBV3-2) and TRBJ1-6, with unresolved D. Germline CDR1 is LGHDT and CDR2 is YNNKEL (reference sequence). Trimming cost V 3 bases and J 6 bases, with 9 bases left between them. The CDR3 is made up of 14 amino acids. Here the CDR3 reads CASSHENSNSPLHF. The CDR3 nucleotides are TGTGCCAGCAGCCATGAGAACAGTAATTCACCCCTCCACTTT.

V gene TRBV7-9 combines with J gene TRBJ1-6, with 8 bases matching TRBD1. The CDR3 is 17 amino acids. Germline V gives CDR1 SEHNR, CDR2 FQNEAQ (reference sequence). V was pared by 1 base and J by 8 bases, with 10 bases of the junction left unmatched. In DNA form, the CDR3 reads TGTGCCAGCAGCTTAGGGGGACAGGTTGGATGGGATTCACCCCTCCACTTT. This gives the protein CASSLGGQVGWDSPLHF. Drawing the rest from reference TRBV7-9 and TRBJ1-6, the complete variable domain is DTGVSQNPRHKITKRGQNVTFRCDPISEHNRLYWYRQTLGQGPEFLTYFQNEAQLEKSRLLSDRFSAERPKGSFSTLEIQRTEQGDSAMYLCASSLGGQVGWDSPLHFGNGTRLTVT.

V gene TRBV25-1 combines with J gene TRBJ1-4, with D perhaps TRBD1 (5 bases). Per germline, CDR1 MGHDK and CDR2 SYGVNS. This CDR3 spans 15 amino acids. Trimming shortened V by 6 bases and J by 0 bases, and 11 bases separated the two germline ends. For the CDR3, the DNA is TGTGCCAGCAGGACCGACAGCGCAACTAATGAAAAACTGTTTTTT. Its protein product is CASRTDSATNEKLFF. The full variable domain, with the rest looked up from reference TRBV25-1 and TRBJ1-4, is EADIYQTPRYLVIGTGKKITLECSQTMGHDKMYWYQQDPGMELHLIHYSYGVNSTEKGDLSSESTVSRIRTEHFPLTLESARPSHTSQYLCASRTDSATNEKLFFGSGTQLSVL.

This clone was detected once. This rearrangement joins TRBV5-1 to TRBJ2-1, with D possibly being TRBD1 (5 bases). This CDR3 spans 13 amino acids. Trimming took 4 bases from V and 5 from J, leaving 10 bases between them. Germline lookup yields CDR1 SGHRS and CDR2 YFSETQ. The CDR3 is CASSPTEDNEQFF. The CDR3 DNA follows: TGCGCCAGCAGCCCGACAGAGGACAATGAGCAGTTCTTC.